These T cell receptor beta chains were read from a single sample in a study of multiple sclerosis patients with progressive multifocal leukoencephalopathy. TCRdb's table, derived via immunoSEQ multiplex PCR, lists solely in-frame clones and lacks some. Of about 30,000 clones in the sample, almost 95% were seen once. What was sequenced was PBMCs. All receptors come from a young man with multiple sclerosis. The CDR3 runs from the conserved cysteine through the conserved F or W. The order of the fields is D gene, CDR3 length, clone size, J gene, V gene, CDR3 DNA, CDR3 protein. The D gene is left open where the match is weak. Only some rows state a clone size, as once, few, many or a class for expanded clones.

TRBD1	15	-	TRBJ2-6	TRBV5-1	TGCGCCAGTAAGGGACAGCACTCTGGGGCCAACGTCCTGACTTTC	CASKGQHSGANVLTF
-	13	-	TRBJ2-3	TRBV4-1	TGCGCCAGCAGCCTTGGCGGGTCAGATACGCAGTATTTT	CASSLGGSDTQYF
-	13	once	TRBJ1-5	TRBV5-5	TGTGCCAGCAGCTTGAACGGGGGTGAGCCCCAGCATTTT	CASSLNGGEPQHF
-	15	-	TRBJ2-7	TRBV4-3	TGCGCCAGCAGCCAATATCAAGCCCCCACCTACGAGCAGTACTTC	CASSQYQAPTYEQYF
-	17	-	TRBJ2-1	TRBV27	TGTGCCAGCAGTCCCCTTTCAAGCGCTTACTCCTACAATGAGCAGTTCTTC	CASSPLSSAYSYNEQFF
-	16	-	TRBJ1-5	TRBV28	TGTGCCAGCAGTTTCGTGTGGGAAACAGGCAATCAGCCCCAGCATTTT	CASSFVWETGNQPQHF
-	14	-	TRBJ1-5	TRBV27	TGTGCCAGCAGTTTGCTCGGTCCCAATCAGCCCCAGCATTTT	CASSLLGPNQPQHF
-	13	-	TRBJ1-1	TRBV19	TGTGCCAGTAGCGGGGGCGCGGGTGTTGAAGCTTTCTTT	CASSGGAGVEAFF
-	14	-	TRBJ2-1	TRBV7-3	TGTGCCAGCAGCTTAATGGCTTCCGTGGATGAGCAGTTCTTC	CASSLMASVDEQFF
TRBD2	15	-	TRBJ2-3	TRBV10-3	TGTGCCATCAGTGAACCTAGCGGGAGGTCAGATACGCAGTATTTT	CAISEPSGRSDTQYF
TRBD1	14	-	TRBJ2-1	TRBV5-6	TGTGCCAGCAGATTACTCCGGGACAGCCATGAGCAGTTCTTC	CASRLLRDSHEQFF
-	15	-	TRBJ1-5	TRBV7-2	TGTGCCAGCAGCTTCGGGAGGGTGGGGAATCAGCCCCAGCATTTT	CASSFGRVGNQPQHF
TRBD1	14	-	TRBJ2-7	TRBV5-1	TGCGCCAGCAGGATGAGACAGGGTTTCCACGAGCAGTACTTC	CASRMRQGFHEQYF
-	14	few	TRBJ1-2	TRBV7-9	TGTGCCAGCAACCCATTAGGCCCAACCTATGGCTACACCTTC	CASNPLGPTYGYTF
-	14	-	TRBJ1-2	TRBV5-1	TGCGCCAGCGGACCCGATGGGGGGCAAGGTGGCTACACCTTC	CASGPDGGQGGYTF
TRBD2	15	-	TRBJ2-1	TRBV11-2	TGTGCCAGCACCGACCAGGCGGGAGTCCTGCTTGAGCAGTTCTTC	CASTDQAGVLLEQFF
-	15	-	TRBJ1-1	TRBV5-5	TGTGCCAGCAGCTGGGGCGGGGGTCAGGGCACTGAAGCTTTCTTT	CASSWGGGQGTEAFF
-	15	-	TRBJ2-5	TRBV6-1	TGTGCCAGCAGTCCCGGCGGGATCTCCCAAGAGACCCAGTACTTC	CASSPGGISQETQYF
-	18	-	TRBJ1-4	TRBV21-1	TGTGCCAGCAGCAAAGAAACAAGGGGGGAAACAACTAATGAAAAACTGTTTTTT	CASSKETRGETTNEKLFF
-	14	once	TRBJ2-1	TRBV9	TGTGCCAGCAGCGTCAGGTCAGCCTACAATGAGCAGTTCTTC	CASSVRSAYNEQFF
-	13	once	TRBJ1-1	TRBV6-4	TGTGCCAGCAGACTGACAGAGGACACTGAAGCTTTCTTT	CASRLTEDTEAFF
-	15	-	TRBJ2-7	TRBV6-5	TGTGCCAGCAGTTACTCGGAACAGGGGGGGTACGAGCAGTACTTC	CASSYSEQGGYEQYF
-	13	-	TRBJ1-2	TRBV6-5	TGTGCCAGCACCTTGGATGTCACGGTTGGCTACACCTTC	CASTLDVTVGYTF
TRBD1	18	-	TRBJ2-2	TRBV27	TGTGCCAGCAGCAGCCCAGGGGGCGAACCCCCTAACACCGGGGAGCTGTTTTTT	CASSSPGGEPPNTGELFF
-	16	-	TRBJ1-5	TRBV5-4	TGTGCCAGCAGTTCGGGGGGGGCGGCGAGCAATCAGCCCCAGCATTTT	CASSSGGAASNQPQHF
-	16	-	TRBJ2-6	TRBV4-3	TGCGCCAGCAGCCAAGATATGCGGGTTGGACCCCCTGACCTGACTTTC	CASSQDMRVGPPDLTF
TRBD1	16	-	TRBJ2-1	TRBV2	TGTGCCAGCAGTGAAGCGGGGCAGGGGGCGCATAATGAGCAGTTCTTC	CASSEAGQGAHNEQFF
-	13	-	TRBJ2-7	TRBV6-4	TGTGCCAGCAGTGACTCGAGAGGAACCGAGCAGTACTTC	CASSDSRGTEQYF
TRBD2	16	-	TRBJ2-2	TRBV9	TGTGCCAGCAGCCCCCGACTAGCGGGACTCACCGGGGAGCTGTTTTTT	CASSPRLAGLTGELFF
-	15	once	TRBJ2-5	TRBV10-2	TGCGCCAGCAGTGAGTCACGGAGCCTTCAAGAGACCCAGTACTTC	CASSESRSLQETQYF
-	15	once	TRBJ1-5	TRBV9	TGTGCCAGCAGCGTAGGTTGGGGTACCAATCAGCCCCAGCATTTT	CASSVGWGTNQPQHF
TRBD2	18	few	TRBJ2-5	TRBV7-9	TGTGCCAGCAGCTCGGGACTAGCGGGAGGGCCTAGGGAAGAGACCCAGTACTTC	CASSSGLAGGPREETQYF
TRBD1	13	-	TRBJ1-2	TRBV6-5	TGTGCCAGCACTGGGACAGGGGCAGGAGGCTACACCTTC	CASTGTGAGGYTF
-	15	-	TRBJ2-5	TRBV19	TGTGCCAGTAGTCTAAGAACTGGGTACCAAGAGACCCAGTACTTC	CASSLRTGYQETQYF
-	14	-	TRBJ2-7	TRBV29-1	TGCAGCGTTCTAACCCCATCAGGGTTATACGAGCAGTACTTC	CSVLTPSGLYEQYF
-	17	-	TRBJ1-3	TRBV11-2	TGTGCCAGCAGCTTAGCGAGGGGGACACGCTCTGGAAACACCATATATTTT	CASSLARGTRSGNTIYF
-	11	-	TRBJ1-1	TRBV29-1	TGCAGCGTTGCAGGGACTCTACAAGGGTTCTTT	CSVAGTLQGFF
-	13	-	TRBJ1-6	TRBV29-1	TGCAGCGTGACACAGGGAGGAGGATCACCCCTCCACTTT	CSVTQGGGSPLHF
-	16	few	TRBJ1-1	TRBV7-8	TGTGCCAGCAGCTTAGTGACAGTTACCTCTCGGGTTGAAGCTTTCTTT	CASSLVTVTSRVEAFF
TRBD1	16	-	TRBJ1-1	TRBV6-1	TGTGCCAGCAGAGAACAGGGGGCGATAAGGATCACTGAAGCTTTCTTT	CASREQGAIRITEAFF
-	14	-	TRBJ2-4	TRBV21-1	TGTGCCAGCAGCCCCGGACAGGTCAAAAACATTCAGTACTTC	CASSPGQVKNIQYF
-	15	once	TRBJ2-2	TRBV7-8	TGTGCCAGCAGCTTAGTCCAGAGGAACACCGGGGAGCTGTTTTTT	CASSLVQRNTGELFF
-	12	-	TRBJ1-1	TRBV5-6	TGTGCCAGCAGCTGGTCCACCACTGAAGCTTTCTTT	CASSWSTTEAFF
-	16	-	TRBJ1-5	TRBV19	TGTGCCAGTAGTATTCTAGGGACGGGACGTAATCAGCCCCAGCATTTT	CASSILGTGRNQPQHF
-	15	-	TRBJ1-5	TRBV19	TGTGCTCCCCCTAAGATGCCCTTTAGCAATCAGCCCCAGCATTTT	CAPPKMPFSNQPQHF
-	15	-	TRBJ2-7	TRBV7-8	TGTGCCAGCAGCCCCCCGGTTTCTTTCTCCTACGAGCAGTACTTC	CASSPPVSFSYEQYF
TRBD2	15	-	TRBJ2-1	TRBV5-1	TGCGCCAGCAGCTGGAGCGGGAGCTCCTACAATGAGCAGTTCTTC	CASSWSGSSYNEQFF
-	14	-	TRBJ2-7	TRBV14	TGTGCCAGCAGCCAAGGTCCCACACCCTACGAGCAGTACTTC	CASSQGPTPYEQYF
-	14	-	TRBJ1-2	TRBV5-4	TGTGCCAGCAGCTTGATCGGGGGCAACACTGACTACACCTTC	CASSLIGGNTDYTF
-	16	-	TRBJ2-7	TRBV18	TGTGCCAGCTCACCACGTGAGGTTGGGCAATCCTACGGGCAGTACTTC	CASSPREVGQSYGQYF
TRBD1	16	-	TRBJ2-5	TRBV5-1	TGCGCCAGCAGCTCCGGGACAGGGGGCTACCAAGAGACCCAGTACTTC	CASSSGTGGYQETQYF
-	12	once	TRBJ2-7	TRBV28	TGTGCCACCGACGGGAGCGCATACGAGCAGTACTTC	CATDGSAYEQYF
-	12	-	TRBJ2-7	TRBV29-1	TGCAGCGTCAAACAGGGTTCCCACGAGCAGTACTTC	CSVKQGSHEQYF
TRBD1	13	-	TRBJ2-7	TRBV5-1	TGCGCCAGCAGCCTAGGACAGGGGGGAGAGCAGTACTTC	CASSLGQGGEQYF
-	15	-	TRBJ2-1	TRBV27	TGTGCCAGCAGTTTAAGCCAGAGCTCCTACAATGAGCAGTTCTTC	CASSLSQSSYNEQFF
-	15	-	TRBJ1-3	TRBV9	TGTGCCAGCAGCGCCCCGACAGGAAAGGGAAACACCATATATTTT	CASSAPTGKGNTIYF
-	14	-	TRBJ1-1	TRBV5-1	TGCGCCAGCAGCAGCGGGGAGGCGGGCACTGAAGCTTTCTTT	CASSSGEAGTEAFF